The 23 T cell receptor beta chains listed next were all sequenced from one sample in a study of T cell responses to AZD1222 COVID-19 vaccine (dated by TCRdb to 2020 to 2023). Library creation used the immunoSEQ multiplex PCR assay. TCRdb provides this immuneACCESS table in a form limited to in-frame rearrangements. Some clones are lacking; in checked studies, under half of them reflect an unresolved V gene, and why the rest are absent is not known. This sample holds roughly 100,000 clones; 85% to 90% were observed only once. More than 9% of the sample is held by the ten biggest clonotypes. The intended sense of this specimen's time point label: baseline before first vaccination. The input for sequencing was peripheral blood, taken on day 0 of AZD1222 vaccination. The receptors originated from an adult in good health.

This rearrangement joins TRBV4-1 to TRBJ1-1; TRBD1 is a possible D gene (5 bases). CDR1 is MGHRA and CDR2 is YSYEKL in the germline V gene. The CDR3 spans 13 residues. The germline V and J ends were trimmed by 1 base and 8 bases, with 11 bases remaining between them. CDR3 DNA: TGCGCCAGCAGCCAAGTCAGGGTAGGGGAAGCTTTCTTT. Translation: CASSQVRVGEAFF.

This clone occurred once. The chain carries TRBV28 and TRBJ2-3; 9 nucleotides match TRBD2. The V segment lost 3 bases and the J segment 1 base; nucleotides outside the gene matches: 2. The CDR3 consists of 15 residues. Germline V gene lookup returns CDR1 MDHEN and CDR2 SYDVKM. The CDR3 here is CASSLIAGGTDTQYF. CDR3 DNA sequence: TGTGCCAGCAGTTTGATAGCGGGAGGCACAGATACGCAGTATTTT.

The chain joins TRBV19 to TRBJ2-7, with TRBD2 identical over 14 bases. This CDR3 comprises 18 residues. J was trimmed by 1 base and V by 3 bases; bases with no gene match: 8. Germline CDR1 LNHDA, CDR2 SQIVND (reference sequence). This CDR3 reads CASSIVLGTSGSSYEQYF. The CDR3 region has the DNA TGTGCCAGTAGTATCGTGTTAGGGACTAGCGGGAGTTCCTACGAGCAGTACTTC.

This chain uses TRBV28 with TRBJ2-1; TRBD2 agrees at 11 bases. Germline values: CDR1 MDHEN, CDR2 SYDVKM. This CDR3 contains 16 residues. J gave up 3 bases and V 6 bases, and 7 bases lay outside the gene matches. The CDR3: CASSLPLAGGYNEQFF. In DNA form, the CDR3 reads TGTGCCAGCAGCCTCCCCCTAGCGGGAGGCTACAATGAGCAGTTCTTC.

V gene TRBV7-2 combines with J gene TRBJ2-1; 8 nucleotides line up with TRBD1. This CDR3 contains 12 residues. With V trimmed by 5 bases and J by 15 bases, 9 bases remained unmatched. Germline CDR1 SGHTA, CDR2 FQGNSA. In nucleotides, the CDR3 is TGTGCCAGCAGCCGGGACAGGTCAGTGAGGTTCTTC. Protein product: CASSRDRSVRFF.

This chain joins TRBV7-8 and TRBJ2-1; 7 positions match TRBD2. The CDR3 totals 17 residues. CDR1 and CDR2 (germline): SGHVS, FQNEAQ. V shed 1 base and J 15 bases; nucleotides not matched to a gene: 21. The CDR3 loop is CASSLVGSGGSSAVMFF. The CDR3 nucleotides read TGTGCCAGCAGCTTAGTCGGGTCGGGCGGGAGCTCTGCAGTAATGTTCTTC.

The V and J genes are TRBV15 and TRBJ2-1, with 9 bases identical to TRBD2. CDR1 is LNHNV and CDR2 is YYDKDF in the germline V gene (reference sequence). J lost 4 bases, V lost 3 bases, and 10 bases had no gene match. The CDR3 consists of 17 residues. The DNA of the CDR3 is TGTGCCACCAGCAGTCCCGCGGGTAGCGGGAGTTACAATGAGCAGTTCTTC. Translating it yields CATSSPAGSGSYNEQFF.

V is TRBV7-3 and J is TRBJ2-1, with 11 nucleotides matching TRBD2. The germline gives CDR1 SGHTA, CDR2 FQGTGA. The CDR3 spans 15 residues. Losses at the gene ends were 5 bases for V and 6 bases for J; bases not matched to a gene: 6. CDR3 in DNA: TGTGCCAGCAGCGGCGGGACTAGCGGTCTCAATGAGCAGTTCTTC. Its translation: CASSGGTSGLNEQFF.

V gene TRBV9 combines with J gene TRBJ2-5; TRBD2 aligns across 9 bases. The V and J ends lost 0 bases and 2 bases, in that order; junction bases with no gene match: 11. The CDR3 is made up of 18 amino acids. The germline V gene has CDR1 SGDLS and CDR2 YYNGEE. CDR3 in amino acids: CASSVATSSGAWQETQYF. CDR3 nucleotides: TGTGCCAGCAGCGTAGCTACGTCTAGCGGGGCCTGGCAAGAGACCCAGTACTTC. Full variable domain (outside the CDR3, taken from reference TRBV9 and TRBJ2-5): DSGVTQTPKHLITATGQRVTLRCSPRSGDLSVYWYQQSLDQGLQFLIQYYNGEERAKGNILERFSAQQFPDLHSELNLSSLELGDSALYFCASSVATSSGAWQETQYFGPGTRLLVL.

This chain connects TRBV9 to TRBJ1-2, with 9 nucleotides matching TRBD1. Germline CDR1 reads SGDLS; CDR2 reads YYNGEE. The V segment lost 4 bases and the J segment 4 bases; nucleotides outside the gene matches: 17. The CDR3 is made up of 18 amino acids. The CDR3 nucleotides read TGTGCCAGCAGCACTAGACCCGACGGGACAGGGAAAGTCTATGGCTACACCTTC. This translates into CASSTRPDGTGKVYGYTF.

This clone has just one count. The chain couples TRBV11-2 to TRBJ2-7; the D is unclear. Trimming shortened V by 1 base and J by 2 bases, and 18 bases separated the two germline ends. CDR1 is SGHAT, CDR2 FQNNGV, per germline. This CDR3 is built from 17 residues. CDR3 residues: CASSLAGQGSLPYEQYF. The CDR3 nucleotides read TGTGCCAGCAGCTTAGCCGGCCAAGGGTCCCTCCCCTACGAGCAGTACTTC.

V is TRBV5-1 and J is TRBJ1-1; D unclear. The V and J ends lost 0 bases and 11 bases respectively, with 11 bases between them. Germline values: CDR1 SGHRS, CDR2 YFSETQ. This CDR3 has 12 residues. The CDR3 region is CASSLAGSRAFF. The CDR3 DNA follows: TGCGCCAGCAGCTTGGCCGGCAGCCGGGCTTTCTTT.

The CDR3 is CASARWHADTQYF. The CDR3 nucleotides read TGTGCCAGCGCCCGGTGGCATGCAGATACGCAGTATTTT. This sequence joins TRBV21-1 and TRBJ2-3. TRBV21-1 is annotated as a pseudogene. The CDR3 covers 13 residues.

This clone was detected only a few times. The chain couples TRBV18 to TRBJ1-2; 7 bases fit TRBD1. After removal of 3 bases from V and 3 bases from J, the junction contained 10 bases not matched to a gene. The CDR3 covers 16 residues. CDR1 KGHSH and CDR2 LQKENI come from the germline V gene. In DNA form, the CDR3 reads TGTGCCAGCTCACCGCCTGGGACAGCCGCATACTATGGCTACACCTTC. Its translation: CASSPPGTAAYYGYTF.

The J gene is TRBJ2-7, the V gene TRBV28, with a weak D call TRBD2 (5 bases). V shed 8 bases and J shed 2 bases, with 13 bases lying between them. CDR3 length equals 13 residues. CDR1 and CDR2 from the germline V gene are MDHEN and SYDVKM. The CDR3: CASAGGYTYEQYF. Written as DNA, the CDR3 is TGTGCCAGCGCTGGCGGGTATACCTACGAGCAGTACTTC. Based on the CDR3 plus reference TRBV28 and TRBJ2-7, the full variable domain is DVKVTQSSRYLVKRTGEKVFLECVQDMDHENMFWYRQDPGLGLRLIYFSYDVKMKEKGDIPEGYSVSREKKERFSLILESASTNQTSMYLCASAGGYTYEQYFGPGTRLTVT.

The J gene is TRBJ2-1, the V gene TRBV5-5; D unclear. CDR1 is SGHKS and CDR2 is YYEKEE in the germline V gene (reference sequence). V was cut by 0 bases and J by 0 bases, with 7 bases left in between. The length of the CDR3 is 15 residues. The CDR3 DNA sequence: TGTGCCAGCAGCTTGGACAGAAGCTCCTACAATGAGCAGTTCTTC. Translation gives CASSLDRSSYNEQFF.

This clone is a singleton in its sample. The chain combines TRBV5-4 with TRBJ2-7; the match to TRBD2 covers 12 bases. The CDR3 spans 15 residues. Trimming removed 3 bases from V and 4 bases from J; junction bases left unmatched: 5. Germline V gene data show CDR1 as SGHNT and CDR2 as YYREEE (reference sequence). The CDR3 nucleotides are TGTGCCAGCAGCTCGACTAGCGGGGGAGCTTACGAGCAGTACTTC. As protein: CASSSTSGGAYEQYF.

The chain combines TRBV3-1 (or the pseudogene TRBV3-2) with TRBJ2-3; D remains ambiguous. The germline V gene encodes CDR1 LGHDT and CDR2 YNNKEL (reference sequence). This CDR3 is built from 14 residues. Trimming stripped 7 bases from V and 5 bases from J, with 16 bases between. CDR3 amino acids: CASTKNTRKDTQYF. The CDR3 coding sequence is TGTGCCAGCACTAAAAACACTCGGAAAGATACGCAGTATTTT.

This chain's CDR3 is CASSEIKAQTETQYF. CDR3 nucleotide sequence: TGTGCCAGCAGTGAGATAAAGGCACAAACAGAGACCCAGTACTTC. J is TRBJ2-5 and V is TRBV2; D not certain. Germline V CDR1 and CDR2: SNHLY, FYNNEI. V was pared by 3 bases and J by 4 bases, with 15 bases between. The CDR3 extends over 15 amino acids.

V usage is TRBV4-1 and J usage is TRBJ1-1; no firm D call. The ends were cut back, 3 bases at V and 11 bases at J, with 10 bases in the middle. This CDR3 contains 11 residues. CDR1 and CDR2 (germline): MGHRA, YSYEKL. CDR3 sequence (DNA): TGCGCCAGCAGCCATGGGGAGTCCGCTTTCTTT. This encodes CASSHGESAFF.

The rearrangement links TRBV28 to TRBJ1-4, with D perhaps TRBD1 (6 bases). Trimming left V 7 bases short and J 3 bases short, with 9 bases between. Per the germline V gene, CDR1 is MDHEN and CDR2 is SYDVKM. The CDR3 has 13 amino acids. This CDR3 reads CASKEGANEKLFF. The CDR3 DNA sequence: TGTGCCAGCAAGGAGGGGGCTAATGAAAAACTGTTTTTT.

This clone was counted between two and nine times. The rearrangement uses TRBV2 and TRBJ1-2, with D perhaps TRBD1 (6 bases). CDR1 and CDR2 from the germline V gene are SNHLY and FYNNEI. CDR3 size: 13 residues. V was trimmed by 7 bases and J by 4 bases, leaving 13 bases between them. DNA for the CDR3: TGTGCCAGCAATATACAGGGTGCCTATGGCTACACCTTC. Translated: CASNIQGAYGYTF.

V and J are TRBV27 and TRBJ2-5; the D gene is possibly TRBD2 (7 bases). The CDR3 sequence is 18 residues long. In germline, CDR1 is MNHEY, CDR2 SMNVEV (reference sequence). V lost 1 base, J lost 4 bases, and 22 bases lay in between. CDR3: CASSLWATSAKGGETQYF. CDR3 DNA sequence: TGTGCCAGCAGTTTATGGGCTACTAGCGCCAAGGGGGGAGAGACCCAGTACTTC.